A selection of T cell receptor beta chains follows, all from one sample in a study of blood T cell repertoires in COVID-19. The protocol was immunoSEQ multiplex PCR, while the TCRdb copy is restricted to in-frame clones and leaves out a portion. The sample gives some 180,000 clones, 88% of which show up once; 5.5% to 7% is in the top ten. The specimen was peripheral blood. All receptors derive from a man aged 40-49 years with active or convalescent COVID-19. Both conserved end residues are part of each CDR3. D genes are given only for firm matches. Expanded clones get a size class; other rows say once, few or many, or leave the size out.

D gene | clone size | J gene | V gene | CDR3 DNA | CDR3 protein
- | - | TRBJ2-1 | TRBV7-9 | TGTGCCAGCAGCCGCGCGCCTGGGAGCTCCTACAATGAGCAGTTCTTC | CASSRAPGSSYNEQFF
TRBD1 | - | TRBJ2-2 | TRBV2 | TGTGCCAGCAGGGGACAGATTAACACCGGGGAGCTGTTTTTT | CASRGQINTGELFF
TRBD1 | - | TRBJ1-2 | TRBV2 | TGTGCCAGCAGGCGGGACAGTAAAAACTATGGCTACACCTTC | CASRRDSKNYGYTF
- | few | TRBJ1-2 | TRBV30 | TGTGCCTGGAGCGTTCGGAACTATGGCTACACCTTC | CAWSVRNYGYTF
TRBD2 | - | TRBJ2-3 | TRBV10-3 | TGTGCCATCAGTCTAGCGGGGTCCACAGATACGCAGTATTTT | CAISLAGSTDTQYF
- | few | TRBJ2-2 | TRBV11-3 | TGTGCCAGCAGCGCGGACTCGAGTCTCGGGGAGCTGTTTTTT | CASSADSSLGELFF
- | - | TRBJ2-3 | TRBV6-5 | TGTGCCAGTGGGGCCAGGGATTGGCATACGCAGTATTTT | CASGARDWHTQYF
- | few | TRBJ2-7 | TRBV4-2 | TGTGCCAGCAGCCAAGAGCGTCACTACGAGCAGTACTTC | CASSQERHYEQYF
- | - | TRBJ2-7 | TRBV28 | TGTGCCAGCAGGACAGGTTGGCAAGTTCCCGAGCAGTACTTC | CASRTGWQVPEQYF
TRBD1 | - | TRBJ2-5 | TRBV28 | TGTGCCAGCACAGGGGGCCTCAAAGAGACCCAGTACTTC | CASTGGLKETQYF
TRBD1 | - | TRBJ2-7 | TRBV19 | TGTGCCAGTAGTATAGGGACAGGGTACTACGAGCAGTACTTC | CASSIGTGYYEQYF